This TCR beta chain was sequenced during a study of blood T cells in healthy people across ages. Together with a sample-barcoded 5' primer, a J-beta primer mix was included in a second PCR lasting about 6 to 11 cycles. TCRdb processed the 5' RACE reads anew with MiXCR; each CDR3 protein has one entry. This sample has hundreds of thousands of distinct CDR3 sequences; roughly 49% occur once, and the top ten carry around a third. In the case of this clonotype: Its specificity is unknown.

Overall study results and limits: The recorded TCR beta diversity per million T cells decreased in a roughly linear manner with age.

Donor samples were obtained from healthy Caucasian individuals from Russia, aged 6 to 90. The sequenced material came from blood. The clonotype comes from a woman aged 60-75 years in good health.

The CDR3 protein is CATRTSGHYEQYF. Written as DNA, the CDR3 is TGTGCCACCCGGACTAGCGGCCACTACGAGCAGTACTTC. This chain uses TRBV28 with TRBJ2-7; 10 nucleotides agree with TRBD2. V trimming: 10 bases; J trimming: 3 bases; junction bases outside the gene matches: 6. CDR1 and CDR2 from the germline V gene are MDHEN and SYDVKM. CDR3 size: 13 residues.